Listed below are T cell receptor beta chains from one sample, sequenced in a study of T cells after yellow fever vaccination. One entry per CDR3 protein, called by TCRdb with MiXCR from the 5' RACE reads. The sample lists hundreds of thousands of distinct CDR3 sequences; 8.7% were seen once. This specimen consisted of PBMCs, obtained on the day of the first yellow fever vaccination. The receptors shown here come from a man aged 18 to 35 who received the YFV17D yellow fever vaccine. Both conserved end residues are part of each CDR3. Fields, in order: V gene, CDR3 protein.

TRBV13 | CASSFGGGASYEQYF
TRBV18 | CASSPPLGGEDTQYF
TRBV7-9 | CASSTRDAQTVDTQYF
TRBV6-6 | CAGWGGANEKLFF
TRBV7-2 | CASSFMSEQFF
TRBV9 | CASSLPGTRRRGTYEQYF
TRBV5-1 | CASSFFRWNTGELFF
TRBV7-3 | CASSLTVGGVLETQYF
TRBV20-1 | CSASQQRSSSYEQYF
TRBV27 | CASSPVARGSPLHF
TRBV24-1 | CATETVRPRGINQPQHF
TRBV4-3 | CASSPNRRETQYF
TRBV2 | CASNPFSGATNEKLFF
TRBV7-2 | CASSLASGGAGTQYF
TRBV7-2 | CASSLADTNTEAFF
TRBV29-1 | CSAKLAGGQQEQFF
TRBV10-2 | CASSGQDLRIEGEQYF
TRBV15 | CATRDELTEASPLHF
TRBV6-5 | CASSSQLPKNNEQFF
TRBV6-1 | CASSGDRGAVPYNEQFF
TRBV7-2 | CASRPRGGYNEQFF
TRBV10-3 | CAISGTGDSNQPQHF
TRBV12-3/TRBV12-4 | CASSLPDRGLGQPQHF
TRBV7-9 | CASSLGWDATNEKLFF
TRBV20-1 | CSAIIAGGLTGELFF